The clone carrying this T cell receptor (beta chain) was counted many times. What it binds is unknown. The sample comes from a study of regulatory T cells in long-lasting Graves disease. Library construction for TCR beta used iRepertoire HTBI primers and Arm-PCR of CDR3 regions. TCRdb fed the multiplex PCR reads into MiXCR, producing one record per CDR3 protein. The data hold roughly 500,000 distinct CDR3 sequences, with 20% to 25% observed a single time. Study-level findings and limits: Peripheral blood, not thyroid tissue, was the sole material studied. Persistent patients shared more public clonotypes (2,741) than new patients (approximately 970).

Germline CDR1 SNHLY, CDR2 FYNNEI. Trimming stripped 3 bases from V and 3 bases from J, with 12 bases between. CDR3 length equals 15 residues. Noted time point: persistent/refractory GD, antithyroid drugs over 5 years with positive TRAb. The TCR library was made from RNA extracted from PBMCs. An endocrinology department in Xi'an, China, supplied the patients. This material consisted of peripheral blood mononuclear cells (PBMCs), taken when the disease was refractory, from a patient treated with antithyroid drugs. The V and J genes are TRBV2 and TRBJ1-5, with a tentative D call TRBD1 (6 bases). The origin of this receptor is a female donor with Graves disease. The CDR3 protein is CASSEEGGFNQPQHF. CDR3 nucleotide sequence: TGTGCCAGCAGTGAGGAGGGGGGTTTCAATCAGCCCCAGCATTTT.